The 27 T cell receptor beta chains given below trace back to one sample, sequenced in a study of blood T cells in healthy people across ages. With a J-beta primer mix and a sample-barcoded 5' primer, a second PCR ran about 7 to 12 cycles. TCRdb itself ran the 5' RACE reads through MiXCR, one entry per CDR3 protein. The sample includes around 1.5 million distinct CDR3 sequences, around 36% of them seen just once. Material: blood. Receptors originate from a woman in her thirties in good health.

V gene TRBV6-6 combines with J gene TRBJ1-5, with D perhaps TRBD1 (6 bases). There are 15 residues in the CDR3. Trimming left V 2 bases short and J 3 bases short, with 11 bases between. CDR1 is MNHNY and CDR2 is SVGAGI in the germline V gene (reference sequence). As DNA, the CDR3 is TGTGCCAGCAGTTACCCGAGGGGACACAATCAGCCCCAGCATTTT. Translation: CASSYPRGHNQPQHF.

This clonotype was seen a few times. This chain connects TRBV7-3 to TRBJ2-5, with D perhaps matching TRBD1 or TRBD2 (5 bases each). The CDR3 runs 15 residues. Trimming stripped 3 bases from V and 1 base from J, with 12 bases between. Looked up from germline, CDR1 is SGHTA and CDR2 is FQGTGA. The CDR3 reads CASSFSSGAQETQYF. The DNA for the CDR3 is TGTGCCAGCAGCTTCAGTTCCGGGGCCCAAGAGACCCAGTACTTC.

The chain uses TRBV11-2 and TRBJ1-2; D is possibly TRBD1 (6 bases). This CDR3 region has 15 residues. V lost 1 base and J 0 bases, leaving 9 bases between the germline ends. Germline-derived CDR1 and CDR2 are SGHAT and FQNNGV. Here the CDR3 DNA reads TGTGCCAGCAGCTTAGGACAGGTTACTAACTATGGCTACACCTTC. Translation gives CASSLGQVTNYGYTF.

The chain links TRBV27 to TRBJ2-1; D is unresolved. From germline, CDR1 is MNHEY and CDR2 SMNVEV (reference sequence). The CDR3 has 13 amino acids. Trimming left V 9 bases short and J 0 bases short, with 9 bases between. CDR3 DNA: TGTGCCAGTTGTGGAAGCTCCTACAATGAGCAGTTCTTC. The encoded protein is CASCGSSYNEQFF.

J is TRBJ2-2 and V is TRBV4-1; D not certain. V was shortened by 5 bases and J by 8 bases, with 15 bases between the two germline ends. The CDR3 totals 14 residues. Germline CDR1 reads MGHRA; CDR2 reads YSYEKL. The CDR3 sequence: CASSNPIPGGELFF. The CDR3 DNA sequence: TGCGCCAGCAGCAATCCTATCCCTGGAGGGGAGCTGTTTTTT.

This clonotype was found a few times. This chain's CDR3 is CASTVRRDGELFF. The CDR3 bases are TGTGCCAGCACCGTCAGGCGTGACGGGGAGCTGTTTTTT. This chain connects TRBV11-2 to TRBJ2-2; no reliable D call. This CDR3 has 13 residues. V shed 7 bases and J shed 7 bases, with 13 bases lying between them. Germline CDR1 and CDR2: SGHAT and FQNNGV.

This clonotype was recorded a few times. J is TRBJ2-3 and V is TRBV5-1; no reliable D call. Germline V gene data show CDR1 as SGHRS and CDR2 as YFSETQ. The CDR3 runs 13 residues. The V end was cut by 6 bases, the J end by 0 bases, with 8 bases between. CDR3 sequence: CASTTTSTDTQYF. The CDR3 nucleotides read TGCGCCAGCACTACCACTAGCACAGATACGCAGTATTTT.

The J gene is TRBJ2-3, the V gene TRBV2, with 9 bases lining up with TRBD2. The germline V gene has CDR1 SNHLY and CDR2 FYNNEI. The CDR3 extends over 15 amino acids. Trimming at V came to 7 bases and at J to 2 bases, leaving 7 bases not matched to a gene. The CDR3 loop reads CASKERGDYTDTQYF. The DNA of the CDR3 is TGTGCCAGCAAGGAGCGGGGGGACTACACAGATACGCAGTATTTT.

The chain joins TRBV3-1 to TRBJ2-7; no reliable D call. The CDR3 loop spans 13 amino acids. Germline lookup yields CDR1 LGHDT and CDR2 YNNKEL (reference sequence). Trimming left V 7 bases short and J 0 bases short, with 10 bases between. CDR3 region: CASTAPYSYEQYF. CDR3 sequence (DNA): TGTGCCAGCACCGCCCCATACTCCTACGAGCAGTACTTC.

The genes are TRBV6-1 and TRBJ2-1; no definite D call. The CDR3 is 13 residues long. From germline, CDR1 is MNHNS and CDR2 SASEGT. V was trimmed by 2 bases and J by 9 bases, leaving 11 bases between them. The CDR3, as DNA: TGTGCCAGCAGTGAACTAGATATCGGTGAGCAGTTCTTC. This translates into CASSELDIGEQFF.

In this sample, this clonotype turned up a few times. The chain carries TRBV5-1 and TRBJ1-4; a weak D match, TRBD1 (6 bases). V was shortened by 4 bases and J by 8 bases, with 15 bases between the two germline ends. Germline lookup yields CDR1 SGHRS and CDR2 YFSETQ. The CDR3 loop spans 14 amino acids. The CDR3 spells CASSSVGTLEKLFF. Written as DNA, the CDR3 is TGCGCCAGCAGCAGTGTCGGGACACTGGAAAAACTGTTTTTT. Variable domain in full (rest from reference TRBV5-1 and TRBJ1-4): KAGVTQTPRYLIKTRGQQVTLSCSPISGHRSVSWYQQTPGQGLQFLFEYFSETQRNKGNFPGRFSGRQFSNSRSEMNVSTLELGDSALYLCASSSVGTLEKLFFGSGTQLSVL.

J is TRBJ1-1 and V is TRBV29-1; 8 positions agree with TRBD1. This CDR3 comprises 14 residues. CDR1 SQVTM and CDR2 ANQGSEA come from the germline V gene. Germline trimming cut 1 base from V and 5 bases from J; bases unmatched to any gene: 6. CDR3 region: CSVEVQGAITEAFF. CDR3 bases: TGCAGCGTTGAAGTTCAGGGGGCAATTACTGAAGCTTTCTTT.

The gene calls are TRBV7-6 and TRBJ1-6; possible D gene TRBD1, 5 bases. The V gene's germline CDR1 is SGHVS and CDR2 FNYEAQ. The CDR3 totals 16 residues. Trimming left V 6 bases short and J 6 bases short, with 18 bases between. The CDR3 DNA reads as TGTGCCAGCAGTCCCCTAGCGGGACCGTCTAATTCACCCCTCCACTTT. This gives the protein CASSPLAGPSNSPLHF. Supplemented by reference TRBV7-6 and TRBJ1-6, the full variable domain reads GAGVSQSPRYKVTKRGQDVALRCDPISGHVSLYWYRQALGQGPEFLTYFNYEAQQDKSGLPNDRFSAERPEGSISTLTIQRTEQRDSAMYRCASSPLAGPSNSPLHFGNGTRLTVT.

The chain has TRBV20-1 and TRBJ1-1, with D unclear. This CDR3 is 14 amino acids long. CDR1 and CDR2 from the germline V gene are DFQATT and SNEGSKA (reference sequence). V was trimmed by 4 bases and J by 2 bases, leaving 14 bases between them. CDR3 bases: TGCAGTGCTACCCGAGCAGGAGTCAACACTGAAGCTTTCTTT. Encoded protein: CSATRAGVNTEAFF.

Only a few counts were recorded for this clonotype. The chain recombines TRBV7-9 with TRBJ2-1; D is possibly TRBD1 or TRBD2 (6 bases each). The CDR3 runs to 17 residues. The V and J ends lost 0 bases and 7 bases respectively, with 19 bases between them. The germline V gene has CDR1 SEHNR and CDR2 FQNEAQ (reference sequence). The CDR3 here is CASSLAGRRGVENEQFF. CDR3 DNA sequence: TGTGCCAGCAGCTTAGCCGGCAGGAGGGGGGTGGAGAATGAGCAGTTCTTC.

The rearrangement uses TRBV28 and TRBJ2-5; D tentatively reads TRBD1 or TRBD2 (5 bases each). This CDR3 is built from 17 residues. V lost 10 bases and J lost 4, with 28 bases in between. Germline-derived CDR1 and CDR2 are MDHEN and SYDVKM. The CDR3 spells CAIKQAGSGWSGETQYF. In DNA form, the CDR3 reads TGTGCCATCAAACAGGCGGGTTCGGGATGGTCGGGAGAGACCCAGTACTTC.

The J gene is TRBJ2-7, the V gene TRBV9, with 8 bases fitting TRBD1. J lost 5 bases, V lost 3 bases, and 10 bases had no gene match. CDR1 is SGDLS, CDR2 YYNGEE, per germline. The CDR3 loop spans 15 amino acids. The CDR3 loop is CASSAWTGYGDEQYF. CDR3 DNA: TGTGCCAGCAGCGCCTGGACAGGGTATGGGGACGAGCAGTACTTC. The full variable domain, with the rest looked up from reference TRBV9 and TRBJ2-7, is DSGVTQTPKHLITATGQRVTLRCSPRSGDLSVYWYQQSLDQGLQFLIQYYNGEERAKGNILERFSAQQFPDLHSELNLSSLELGDSALYFCASSAWTGYGDEQYFGPGTRLTVT.

The chain's CDR3 is CAWSVRGGDRGVQPQHF. The CDR3, as DNA: TGTGCCTGGAGTGTACGGGGCGGGGACAGGGGAGTCCAGCCCCAGCATTTT. The gene calls are TRBV30 and TRBJ1-5, with TRBD1 matching 10 bases. Trimming removed 0 bases from V and 7 bases from J; junction bases left unmatched: 12. The germline CDR1 and CDR2 sequences are GTSNPN and SVGIG (reference sequence). CDR3 length: 17 residues.

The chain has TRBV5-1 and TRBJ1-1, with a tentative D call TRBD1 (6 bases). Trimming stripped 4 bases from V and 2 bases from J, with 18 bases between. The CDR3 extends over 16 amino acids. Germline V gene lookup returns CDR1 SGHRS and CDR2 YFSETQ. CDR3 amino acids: CASSLSQGRDNTEAFF. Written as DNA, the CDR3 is TGCGCCAGCAGCCTTTCTCAGGGGAGGGACAACACTGAAGCTTTCTTT.

This CDR3 is CASSSNPRGEKTQYF. The DNA for the CDR3 is TGTGCCAGCAGCAGCAACCCCAGGGGGGAGAAGACCCAGTACTTC. This sequence joins TRBV7-8 and TRBJ2-5, with a weak D call TRBD1 (7 bases). Trimming shortened V by 5 bases and J by 6 bases, and 19 bases separated the two germline ends. The CDR3 is made up of 15 amino acids. The germline V gene has CDR1 SGHVS and CDR2 FQNEAQ.

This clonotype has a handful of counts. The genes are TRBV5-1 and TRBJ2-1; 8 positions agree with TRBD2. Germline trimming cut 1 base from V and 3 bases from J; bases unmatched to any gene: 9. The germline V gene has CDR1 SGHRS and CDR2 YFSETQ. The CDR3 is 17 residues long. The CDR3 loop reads CASSLSSGERDYNEQFF. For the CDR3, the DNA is TGCGCCAGCAGCTTGAGTAGCGGGGAAAGAGACTACAATGAGCAGTTCTTC. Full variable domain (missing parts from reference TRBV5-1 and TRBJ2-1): KAGVTQTPRYLIKTRGQQVTLSCSPISGHRSVSWYQQTPGQGLQFLFEYFSETQRNKGNFPGRFSGRQFSNSRSEMNVSTLELGDSALYLCASSLSSGERDYNEQFFGPGTRLTVL.

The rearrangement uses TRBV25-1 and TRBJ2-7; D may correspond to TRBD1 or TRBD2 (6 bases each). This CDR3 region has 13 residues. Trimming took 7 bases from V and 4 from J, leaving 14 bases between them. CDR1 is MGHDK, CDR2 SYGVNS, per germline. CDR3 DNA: TGTGCCAGCACCTCGGGGGCGGGTTACGAGCAGTACTTC. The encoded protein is CASTSGAGYEQYF.

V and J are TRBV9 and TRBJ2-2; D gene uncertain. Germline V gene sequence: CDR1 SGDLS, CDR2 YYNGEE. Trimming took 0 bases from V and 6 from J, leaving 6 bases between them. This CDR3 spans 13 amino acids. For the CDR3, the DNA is TGTGCCAGCAGCGTAGTCGAGGCCGGGGAGCTGTTTTTT. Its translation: CASSVVEAGELFF.

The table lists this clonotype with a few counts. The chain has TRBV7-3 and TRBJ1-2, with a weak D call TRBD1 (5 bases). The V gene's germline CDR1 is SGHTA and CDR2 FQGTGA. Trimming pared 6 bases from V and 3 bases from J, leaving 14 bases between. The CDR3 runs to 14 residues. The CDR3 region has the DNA TGTGCCAGCAGGCCGACAGAGCGCTACTATGGCTACACCTTC. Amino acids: CASRPTERYYGYTF. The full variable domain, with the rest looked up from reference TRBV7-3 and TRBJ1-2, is GAGVSQTPSNKVTEKGKYVELRCDPISGHTALYWYRQSLGQGPEFLIYFQGTGAADDSGLPNDRFFAVRPEGSVSTLKIQRTERGDSAVYLCASRPTERYYGYTFGSGTRLTVV.

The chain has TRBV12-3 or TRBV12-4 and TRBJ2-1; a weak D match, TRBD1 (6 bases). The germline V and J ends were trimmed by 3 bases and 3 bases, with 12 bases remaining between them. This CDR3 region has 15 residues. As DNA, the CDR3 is TGTGCCAGCAGTTTGAGCAGGGGCTTCTACAATGAGCAGTTCTTC. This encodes CASSLSRGFYNEQFF.

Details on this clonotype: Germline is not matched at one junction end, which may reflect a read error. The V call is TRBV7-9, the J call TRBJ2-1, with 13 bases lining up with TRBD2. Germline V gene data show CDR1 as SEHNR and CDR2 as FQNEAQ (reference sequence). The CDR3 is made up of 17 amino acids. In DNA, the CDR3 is TGTGCCGGCAGCTCACCCGGACTAGCGGGAGTAGGTAATGAGCAGTTCTTC. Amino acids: CAGSSPGLAGVGNEQFF.

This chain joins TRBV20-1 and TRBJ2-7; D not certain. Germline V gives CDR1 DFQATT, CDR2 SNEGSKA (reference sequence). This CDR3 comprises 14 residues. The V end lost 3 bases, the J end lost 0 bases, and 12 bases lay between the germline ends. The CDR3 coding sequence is TGCAGTGCTAGTGGGCGTTTTTACTCCTACGAGCAGTACTTC. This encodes CSASGRFYSYEQYF.